This entry lists 20 T cell receptor beta chains sequenced from one sample in a study of T-cell memory formation after mild COVID-19. TCRdb called the 5' RACE reads again in MiXCR, with one record for every CDR3 protein. Of about 260,000 distinct CDR3 sequences listed, around 8% are singletons. Sequencing used PBMCs or a T cell subset sorted from them (not recorded which). These TCRs come from a man between 18 and 29 years old who had mild COVID-19 (a few samples of this study predate the infection). Cell type and time point are not known.

V is TRBV5-1 and J is TRBJ2-1; D possibly corresponds to TRBD2 (5 bases). Trimming cost V 0 bases and J 2 bases, with 9 bases left between them. Per the germline V gene, CDR1 is SGHRS and CDR2 is YFSETQ. The CDR3 consists of 15 residues. CDR3 sequence reads: CASSLGGFTYNEQFF. CDR3 in DNA: TGCGCCAGCAGCTTGGGAGGGTTTACCTACAATGAGCAGTTCTTC.

The chain has TRBV7-8 and TRBJ1-3; 9 bases line up with TRBD1. This CDR3 comprises 16 residues. Germline V gene data show CDR1 as SGHVS and CDR2 as FQNEAQ. J gave up 0 bases and V 7 bases, and 7 bases lay outside the gene matches. This CDR3 reads CASTEQGAVSGNTIYF. The CDR3 DNA reads as TGTGCCAGCACCGAACAGGGGGCCGTCTCTGGAAACACCATATATTTT.

The genes are TRBV4-1 and TRBJ2-2, with D tentatively TRBD1 or TRBD2 (5 bases each). From germline, CDR1 is MGHRA and CDR2 YSYEKL. The V and J ends lost 2 bases and 4 bases respectively, with 23 bases between them. The CDR3 is 19 residues long. The CDR3 protein is CASSQYSLVRQFITGELFF. The DNA for the CDR3 is TGCGCCAGCAGCCAATATTCACTAGTCCGACAGTTTATCACCGGGGAGCTGTTTTTT.

There are a few counts of this clonotype. V usage is TRBV6-1 and J usage is TRBJ1-1; D perhaps matches TRBD1 (5 bases). The CDR3 sequence is 13 residues long. V was trimmed by 8 bases and J by 1 base, leaving 11 bases between them. Germline-derived CDR1 and CDR2 are MNHNS and SASEGT. The CDR3 sequence is CASLLGGNTEAFF. CDR3 nucleotide sequence: TGTGCCAGCCTCTTGGGGGGGAACACTGAAGCTTTCTTT.

This clonotype was counted many times. The chain recombines TRBV4-3 with TRBJ1-5; D is unclear. Deletions cut 1 base from V and 0 bases from J, with 7 bases between. The CDR3 contains 15 residues. CDR1 is LGHNA and CDR2 is YSLEER in the germline V gene. The DNA for the CDR3 is TGCGCCAGCAGCCAAGGCAGGTCTAGCAATCAGCCCCAGCATTTT. Translating it yields CASSQGRSSNQPQHF.

A note on this clonotype: It may be a read error: a sequence one base away is much more abundant. The V gene is TRBV27, the J gene TRBJ2-7, with D maybe TRBD2 (6 bases). Trimming removed 6 bases from V and 0 bases from J, with 15 bases in between. This CDR3 contains 15 residues. The germline V gene encodes CDR1 MNHEY and CDR2 SMNVEV (reference sequence). The CDR3 DNA reads as TGTGCCAGCAGGGCCACGGGACTGAGCTCCTACGAGCAGTACGTC. The encoded protein is CASRATGLSSYEQYV.

The V and J genes are TRBV5-6 and TRBJ2-3; D tentatively fits TRBD1 or TRBD2 (6 bases each). V was clipped by 1 base and J by 3 bases, with 15 bases between them. Germline assignment: CDR1 SGHDT and CDR2 YYEEEE. This CDR3 is built from 16 residues. CDR3 sequence (DNA): TGTGCCAGCAGCTTGTTGAGGGGGGCTAGAACAGATACGCAGTATTTT. Encoded protein: CASSLLRGARTDTQYF.

This clonotype was detected a few times. The CDR3 DNA reads as TGTGCCAGCAGTTCCGGGACTAGCGGAACTTCTTCCCGAGAGACCCAGTACTTC. Protein product: CASSSGTSGTSSRETQYF. V usage is TRBV7-9 and J usage is TRBJ2-5; 11 positions match TRBD2. The V and J ends lost 6 bases and 4 bases, in that order; junction bases with no gene match: 16. The CDR3 spans 18 residues. Germline values: CDR1 SEHNR, CDR2 FQNEAQ (reference sequence).

This rearrangement joins TRBV20-1 to TRBJ2-5; the D gene is possibly TRBD2 (6 bases). Germline V lookup: CDR1 DFQATT, CDR2 SNEGSKA (reference sequence). The CDR3 runs 15 residues. Trimming pared 4 bases from V and 1 base from J, leaving 16 bases between. The CDR3 spells CSATGHRDSQETQYF. As DNA, the CDR3 is TGCAGTGCTACGGGTCACCGGGACTCCCAAGAGACCCAGTACTTC.

This clonotype was found many times. This chain links TRBV5-1 with TRBJ2-1; D is ambiguous. This CDR3 is built from 11 residues. The germline gives CDR1 SGHRS, CDR2 YFSETQ. Trimming stripped 0 bases from V and 10 bases from J, with 5 bases between. The CDR3 coding sequence is TGCGCCAGCAGCTTGGCGTTCGAGCAGTTCTTC. Translating gives CASSLAFEQFF.

In this sample, this clonotype turned up a few times. The V and J genes are TRBV29-1 and TRBJ2-2, with 12 nucleotides matching TRBD1. The junction had 8 bases not matched to a gene; V was cut back by 1 base and J by 8 bases. Looked up from germline, CDR1 is SQVTM and CDR2 is ANQGSEA. This CDR3 is built from 16 residues. The CDR3 here is CSVEGLRDRGRGELFF. CDR3 nucleotide sequence: TGCAGCGTTGAAGGCCTTAGGGACAGGGGGCGAGGGGAGCTGTTTTTT.

Of note for this clonotype: A junction end diverges from the germline sequence, so it may reflect a read error. The rearrangement uses TRBV6-5 and TRBJ2-7, with D perhaps matching TRBD1 (7 bases). Germline values: CDR1 MNHEY, CDR2 SVGAGI. The CDR3 extends over 14 amino acids. DNA of the CDR3: TGTGACAGCAGTCCGACAGGGAGGCCCTACGAGCAGTACTTC. It encodes CDSSPTGRPYEQYF.

This clonotype was observed at least ten times. The chain has TRBV7-9 and TRBJ2-7, with D possibly TRBD2 on 5 matching bases. Germline V gene data show CDR1 as SEHNR and CDR2 as FQNEAQ (reference sequence). Trimming removed 6 bases from V and 6 bases from J, with 18 bases in between. The CDR3 runs 14 residues. This chain's CDR3 is CASSTRGREREQYV. CDR3 sequence (DNA): TGTGCCAGCAGTACCCGGGGTAGGGAACGCGAGCAGTACGTC.

In this sample, this clonotype turned up a few times. The chain is built from TRBV7-2 and TRBJ1-2, with D hard to call. V was trimmed by 1 base and J by 5 bases, leaving 8 bases between them. Germline loops: CDR1 SGHTA, CDR2 FQGNSA. The CDR3 has 13 residues. The CDR3, as DNA: TGTGCCAGCAGCTTAGATGTGGTTTATGGCTACACCTTC. As protein: CASSLDVVYGYTF.

The J gene is TRBJ2-7, the V gene TRBV28, with 9 bases matching TRBD1. Trimming took 6 bases from V and 2 from J; bases not matched to a gene: 5. Germline CDR1 is MDHEN and CDR2 is SYDVKM. This CDR3 is built from 14 residues. The CDR3: CASSTTGGPYEQYV. DNA of the CDR3: TGTGCCAGCAGCACAACAGGGGGCCCCTACGAGCAGTACGTC.

This clonotype showed up many times. The chain joins TRBV12-3 or TRBV12-4 to TRBJ2-7, with D possibly TRBD2 on 6 matching bases. The V gene lost 3 bases and the J gene lost 0 bases, with 9 bases spanning the gap. The CDR3 is made up of 14 amino acids. The CDR3 protein is CASSLTGVSYEQYV. CDR3 DNA sequence: TGTGCCAGCAGTTTGACGGGGGTCTCCTACGAGCAGTACGTC.

This chain connects TRBV7-9 to TRBJ2-2; 7 bases are a match to TRBD2. The CDR3 length is 16 residues. V trimming: 6 bases; J trimming: 2 bases; junction bases outside the gene matches: 9. The germline V gene encodes CDR1 SEHNR and CDR2 FQNEAQ (reference sequence). In DNA form, the CDR3 reads TGTGCCAGCAGTTCCTCGCGGGGGTTAAACACCGGGGAGCTGTTTTTT. Translation: CASSSSRGLNTGELFF.

This sequence joins TRBV5-1 and TRBJ2-5; TRBD2 matches 7 bases. CDR1 SGHRS and CDR2 YFSETQ come from the germline V gene. The CDR3 spans 14 residues. J was trimmed by 5 bases and V by 4 bases; bases with no gene match: 8. The CDR3 sequence: CASSGRGDWETQYF. The CDR3 nucleotides read TGCGCCAGCAGCGGCCGGGGGGATTGGGAGACCCAGTACTTC.

This clonotype was seen repeatedly, ten times or more. This chain joins TRBV5-1 and TRBJ2-1, with 7 bases matching TRBD2. The CDR3 is made up of 14 amino acids. Germline values: CDR1 SGHRS, CDR2 YFSETQ. Trimming at V came to 0 bases and at J to 8 bases, leaving 5 bases not matched to a gene. The CDR3 loop is CASSLGTSRDEQFF. The CDR3 DNA reads as TGCGCCAGCAGCTTGGGGACTAGTCGCGATGAGCAGTTCTTC. The complete variable domain, with remaining parts taken from reference TRBV5-1 and TRBJ2-1, reads KAGVTQTPRYLIKTRGQQVTLSCSPISGHRSVSWYQQTPGQGLQFLFEYFSETQRNKGNFPGRFSGRQFSNSRSEMNVSTLELGDSALYLCASSLGTSRDEQFFGPGTRLTVL.

This rearrangement joins TRBV5-1 to TRBJ2-3; TRBD2 is a possible D gene (6 bases). V gave up 4 bases and J gave up 3 bases, with 12 bases separating them. The CDR3 loop spans 14 amino acids. CDR1 and CDR2 (germline): SGHRS, YFSETQ. CDR3 residues: CASSPGEPTDTQYF. For the CDR3, the DNA is TGCGCCAGCAGCCCGGGGGAGCCAACAGATACGCAGTATTTT.